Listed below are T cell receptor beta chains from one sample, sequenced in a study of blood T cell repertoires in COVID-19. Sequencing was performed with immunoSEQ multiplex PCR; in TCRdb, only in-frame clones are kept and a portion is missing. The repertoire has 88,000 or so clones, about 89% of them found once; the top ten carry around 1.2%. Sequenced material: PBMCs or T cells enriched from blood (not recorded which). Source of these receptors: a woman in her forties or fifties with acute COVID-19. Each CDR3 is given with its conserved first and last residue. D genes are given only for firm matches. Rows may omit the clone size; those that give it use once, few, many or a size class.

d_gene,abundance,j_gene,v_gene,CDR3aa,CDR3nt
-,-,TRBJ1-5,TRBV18,CASSPRRETNQPQHF,TGTGCCAGCTCACCACGGCGGGAGACCAATCAGCCCCAGCATTTT
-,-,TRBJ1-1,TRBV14,CASSWGSGDGRTEAFF,TGTGCCAGCAGCTGGGGCTCCGGGGACGGGAGAACTGAAGCTTTCTTT
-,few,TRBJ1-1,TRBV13,CASSPGRGAVNTEAFF,TGTGCCAGCAGCCCTGGCCGGGGGGCGGTAAACACTGAAGCTTTCTTT
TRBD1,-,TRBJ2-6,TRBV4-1,CASSLGQGNSGANVLTF,TGCGCCAGCAGCCTCGGACAGGGGAACTCTGGGGCCAACGTCCTGACTTTC
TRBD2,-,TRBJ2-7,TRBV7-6,CASSSESGIIYEQYF,TGTGCCAGCAGCTCGGAAAGCGGGATTATCTACGAGCAGTACTTC
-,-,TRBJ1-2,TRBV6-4,CASSEQPGVTYGYTF,TGTGCCAGCAGTGAACAGCCCGGGGTTACTTATGGCTACACCTTC
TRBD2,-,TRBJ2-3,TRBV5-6,CASSSSGGGDTQYF,TGTGCCAGCAGCTCTAGCGGGGGAGGGGATACGCAGTATTTT
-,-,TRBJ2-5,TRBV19,CATRPSQETQYF,TGTGCCACCCGTCCCAGCCAAGAGACCCAGTACTTC
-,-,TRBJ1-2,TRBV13,CASSTGFTYGYTF,TGTGCCAGCAGCACGGGGTTTACCTATGGCTACACCTTC
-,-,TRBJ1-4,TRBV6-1,CASSDSATNEKLFF,TGTGCCAGCAGTGACAGCGCAACTAATGAAAAACTGTTTTTT
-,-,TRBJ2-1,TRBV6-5,CASSSDIKSYNEQFF,TGTGCCAGCAGTTCTGACATCAAGTCCTACAATGAGCAGTTCTTC
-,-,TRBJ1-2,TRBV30,CAWSTGQNYGYTF,TGTGCCTGGAGTACCGGACAGAACTATGGCTACACCTTC
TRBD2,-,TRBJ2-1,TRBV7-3,CASSPGTTYNEQFF,TGTGCCAGCAGCCCCGGGACTACCTACAATGAGCAGTTCTTC
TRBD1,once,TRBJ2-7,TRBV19,CASSPQGTGEYEQYF,TGTGCCAGTAGTCCCCAGGGGACAGGGGAGTACGAGCAGTACTTC
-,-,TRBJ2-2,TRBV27,CASSLVPGSSFAGELFF,TGTGCCAGCAGTTTAGTCCCAGGATCCAGTTTTGCCGGGGAGCTGTTTTTT
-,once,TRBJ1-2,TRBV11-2,CASSPGGDYGYTF,TGTGCCAGCAGCCCGGGGGGAGACTATGGCTACACCTTC
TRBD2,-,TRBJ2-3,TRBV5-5,CASSLAGLAGRDTQYF,TGTGCCAGCAGCTTAGCGGGACTAGCGGGAAGAGATACGCAGTATTTT
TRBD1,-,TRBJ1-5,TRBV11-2,CASSLLTGSNQPQHF,TGTGCCAGCAGCCTCCTGACAGGGAGCAATCAGCCCCAGCATTTT
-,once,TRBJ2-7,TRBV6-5,CASSSPFVSYEQYF,TGTGCCAGCAGTTCTCCGTTCGTCTCCTACGAGCAGTACTTC
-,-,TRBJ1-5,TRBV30,CAWSAGNYQPQHF,TGTGCCTGGAGTGCCGGGAACTATCAGCCCCAGCATTTT
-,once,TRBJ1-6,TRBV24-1,CAKGQGNSPLHF,TGTGCGAAGGGGCAGGGCAATTCACCCCTCCACTTT
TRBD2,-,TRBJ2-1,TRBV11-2,CASSLGLAGDNEQFF,TGTGCCAGCAGCTTAGGGCTAGCGGGAGACAATGAGCAGTTCTTC